These 14 T cell receptor beta chains came from one sample sequenced in a study of radiotherapy plus CTLA-4 blockade in lung cancer. Profiling relied on immunoSEQ multiplex PCR, and the TCRdb table lists in-frame clones only, not all of them. The sample yields 55,000 to 65,000 clones, 70% to 80% seen once. Specimen: peripheral blood, collected from a patient treated with radiotherapy plus ipilimumab. These receptor sequences come from a human donor with non-small cell lung cancer who had a complete response to radiotherapy plus ipilimumab.

J is TRBJ2-4 and V is TRBV6-5, with TRBD1 matching over 8 bases. The germline CDR1 and CDR2 sequences are MNHEY and SVGAGI. The CDR3 sequence is 14 residues long. Trimming removed 4 bases from V and 7 bases from J; junction bases left unmatched: 6. CDR3 region: CASSFDRGRNIQYF. CDR3 nucleotides: TGTGCCAGCAGTTTCGACAGGGGAAGGAACATTCAGTACTTC.

This clone was seen more than once but under ten times. The chain is built from TRBV13 and TRBJ2-7; D perhaps matches TRBD2 (5 bases). There are 12 residues in the CDR3. Germline V gene lookup returns CDR1 PRHDT and CDR2 FYEKMQ (reference sequence). The germline V and J ends were trimmed by 2 bases and 6 bases, with 8 bases remaining between them. The CDR3 loop is CASSLWAGEQYF. The DNA for the CDR3 is TGTGCCAGCAGCTTATGGGCGGGCGAGCAGTACTTC.

This clone was observed once. The genes are TRBV11-3 and TRBJ2-1; TRBD1 agrees at 11 bases. The CDR3 is 15 amino acids. V lost 2 bases to trimming and J lost 6 bases; unmatched junction nucleotides: 3. CDR1 is SGHNT and CDR2 is YENEEA in the germline V gene. CDR3 region: CASSLRGTGGNEQFF. CDR3 nucleotide sequence: TGTGCCAGCAGCTTACGTGGGACAGGGGGCAATGAGCAGTTCTTC.

The chain carries TRBV28 and TRBJ1-2; D perhaps matches TRBD1 (5 bases). Trimming took off 5 bases at V and 8 bases at J, with 15 bases between the two ends. The CDR3 is 13 residues long. Germline V lookup: CDR1 MDHEN, CDR2 SYDVKM. Here the CDR3 DNA reads TGTGCCAGCAGTCCCGGCCAACCAGGGGGCTACACCTTC. Translating gives CASSPGQPGGYTF.

The chain is built from TRBV28 and TRBJ2-1, with 7 nucleotides matching TRBD1. V shed 5 bases, J shed 1 base, and the junction held 8 bases outside the gene matches. The CDR3 covers 16 residues. Germline CDR1 MDHEN, CDR2 SYDVKM. In DNA form, the CDR3 reads TGTGCCAGCAGTACGACAGGGCTCGGGTCCTACAATGAGCAGTTCTTC. It codes for CASSTTGLGSYNEQFF.

This clone was seen only a few times. This chain links TRBV25-1 with TRBJ2-3, with TRBD1 matching 11 bases. The ends lost 4 bases at V and 5 bases at J; junction bases unmatched: 11. Germline loops: CDR1 MGHDK, CDR2 SYGVNS. The CDR3 totals 17 residues. The CDR3 is CASSGGQGARLRDTQYF. Here the CDR3 DNA reads TGTGCCAGCAGTGGCGGACAGGGGGCGCGATTGAGAGATACGCAGTATTTT.

V is TRBV7-9 and J is TRBJ2-3; 8 bases align to TRBD2. Germline assignment: CDR1 SEHNR and CDR2 FQNEAQ (reference sequence). V lost 8 bases, J lost 1 base, and 8 bases stayed unmatched. The CDR3 contains 15 residues. The CDR3 spells CASGVRGAGTDTQYF. CDR3 coding DNA: TGTGCCAGCGGGGTGCGGGGGGCAGGCACAGATACGCAGTATTTT.

The CDR3 reads CASSFQEGNYGYTF. CDR3 nucleotide sequence: TGCGCCAGCAGCTTCCAGGAGGGCAACTATGGCTACACCTTC. The chain carries TRBV5-1 and TRBJ1-2; D not resolved. The CDR3 covers 14 residues. The ends were cut back, 2 bases at V and 2 bases at J, with 10 bases in the middle. From germline, CDR1 is SGHRS and CDR2 YFSETQ. The complete variable domain, with remaining parts taken from reference TRBV5-1 and TRBJ1-2, reads KAGVTQTPRYLIKTRGQQVTLSCSPISGHRSVSWYQQTPGQGLQFLFEYFSETQRNKGNFPGRFSGRQFSNSRSEMNVSTLELGDSALYLCASSFQEGNYGYTFGSGTRLTVV.

This clone was observed a handful of times. The chain has TRBV7-9 and TRBJ2-7, with 10 bases lining up with TRBD2. V was pared by 3 bases and J by 4 bases, with 6 bases of the junction left unmatched. Germline values: CDR1 SEHNR, CDR2 FQNEAQ (reference sequence). The CDR3 is made up of 15 amino acids. As DNA, the CDR3 is TGTGCCAGCAGCTTGGGAGCGGGAGGGATTTACGAGCAGTACTTC. This sequence encodes CASSLGAGGIYEQYF.

The chain combines TRBV4-3 with TRBJ1-2, with a possible D match to TRBD1 (6 bases). V was pared by 5 bases and J by 2 bases, with 18 bases between. Germline loops: CDR1 LGHNA, CDR2 YSLEER. The CDR3 contains 16 residues. Here the CDR3 reads CASSSGRLDSNYGYTF. The CDR3 DNA sequence: TGCGCCAGCAGCTCTGGACGACTGGACAGCAACTATGGCTACACCTTC.

The rearrangement links TRBV18 to TRBJ2-5; maybe TRBD2 (5 bases). CDR1 KGHSH and CDR2 LQKENI come from the germline V gene. V dropped 3 bases and J dropped 2 bases, with 13 bases sitting between them. CDR3 length: 15 residues. CDR3 sequence (DNA): TGTGCCAGCTCACCTGGAGTAGCGAATCAAGAGACCCAGTACTTC. Translation gives CASSPGVANQETQYF.

This chain links TRBV28 with TRBJ2-3; 10 bases match TRBD1. J lost 2 bases, V lost 1 base, and 6 bases had no gene match. The CDR3 consists of 17 residues. CDR1 MDHEN and CDR2 SYDVKM come from the germline V gene. The CDR3 is CASSLFGQGVNTDTQYF. The CDR3 DNA is TGTGCCAGCAGTTTATTCGGACAGGGGGTTAACACAGATACGCAGTATTTT.

This chain joins TRBV5-1 and TRBJ1-1; possibly TRBD1 for D (6 bases). The CDR3 contains 14 residues. Trimming cost V 4 bases and J 2 bases, with 12 bases left between them. Germline CDR1 SGHRS, CDR2 YFSETQ. CDR3 loop: CASSVPRGNTEAFF. The CDR3 DNA follows: TGCGCCAGCAGCGTACCCAGGGGAAACACTGAAGCTTTCTTT.

The V call is TRBV29-1, the J call TRBJ1-3; 10 nucleotides match TRBD1. V lost 4 bases and J lost 2; bases outside the gene matches: 8. The CDR3 consists of 16 residues. Germline lookup yields CDR1 SQVTM and CDR2 ANQGSEA. The CDR3 is CSVGGGTGDAGNTIYF. Written as DNA, the CDR3 is TGCAGCGTTGGGGGGGGGACAGGGGACGCTGGAAACACCATATATTTT.